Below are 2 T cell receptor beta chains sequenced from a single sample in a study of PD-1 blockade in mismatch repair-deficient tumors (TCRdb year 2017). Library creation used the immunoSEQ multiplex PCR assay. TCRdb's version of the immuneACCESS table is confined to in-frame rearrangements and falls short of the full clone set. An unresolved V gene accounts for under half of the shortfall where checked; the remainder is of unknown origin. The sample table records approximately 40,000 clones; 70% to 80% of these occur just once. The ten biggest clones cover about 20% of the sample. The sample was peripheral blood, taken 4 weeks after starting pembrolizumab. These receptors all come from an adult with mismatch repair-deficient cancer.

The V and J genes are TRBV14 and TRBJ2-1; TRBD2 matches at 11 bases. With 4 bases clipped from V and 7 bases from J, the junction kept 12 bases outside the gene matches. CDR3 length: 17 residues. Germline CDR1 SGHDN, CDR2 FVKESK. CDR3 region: CASSPLSGRALDNEQFF. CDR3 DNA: TGTGCCAGCAGCCCCCTTAGCGGGAGGGCCCTCGATAATGAGCAGTTCTTC.

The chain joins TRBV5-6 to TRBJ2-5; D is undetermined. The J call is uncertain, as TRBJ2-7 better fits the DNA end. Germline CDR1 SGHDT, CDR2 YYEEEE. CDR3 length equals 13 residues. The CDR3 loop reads CASSNWKSHEQYF. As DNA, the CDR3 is TGTGCCAGCAGCAATTGGAAATCCCACGAGCAGTACTTC.